The sequence of this T cell receptor beta chain was determined in a study of blood T cell repertoires in COVID-19 (dated by TCRdb to 2018 to 2020). For context, the study as a whole: The collaborator samples originated in the United States, Italy and Spain and spanned the acute and convalescent phases of COVID-19. Nearly every sample came with metadata listing a de-identified subject ID, COVID-19 status, age in years and sex. The repertoires were released in a freely available public database meant as a resource for research on the immune response to SARS-CoV-2. The material from the prospective study consisted of cDNA or gDNA derived from T cells, B-cell-depleted T cells, or PBMCs. The dataset comprised deeply sampled blood TCRbeta repertoires from subjects exposed to, actively infected with, or recovered from COVID-19. Samples came from the ongoing ImmuneRACE study (first 160 participants) plus 1,254 subjects from 6 global collaborators. Where HLA class I and class II types were available, the types were taken from metadata supplied by the sample provider, not from assay-based typing.

TCRbeta CDR3 regions were amplified from genomic DNA by means of the immunoSEQ Assay, a bias-controlled multiplex PCR. Per the source publication's procedure: Nucleated cell counts per sample were estimated from amplification of reference gene primers within the assay. To quantify the absolute abundance of each unique TCRbeta CDR3 rearrangement, sequence reads were collapsed and filtered. Productive Simpson clonality was computed per sample as the square root of Simpson's diversity index over productive rearrangements. TCRdb re-hosts the immuneACCESS table, in-frame sequences only. Its copies lack some clones; in the studies checked, an unresolved V gene accounts for under half of them, and the cause for the rest is not known. From that table come the V and J calls and clone size; the DNA was used to work out D and trimming. Within this sample are more than 65,000 clones, with 80% to 85% of them counted one time only. Of the sample, roughly 4% is held by the ten largest clones.

The collaborating institutions used their own protocols to collect whole blood in K2EDTA tubes. Collaborator samples were shipped for TCRbeta analysis as frozen whole blood, isolated PBMCs, or DNA extracted from either sample type. General conclusions and limits of the study: The amount of clinical and demographic metadata varied by source and participant and was provided uncurated.

Including cysteine and phenylalanine, the CDR3 has 13 amino acids. Only the CDR3 part of the read is kept: 39 bases, read in frame from the first base. The junction shows trimming of 7 bases on V and 4 bases on J, plus 13 bases between the germline ends. CDR1 SGHTA and CDR2 FQGNSA were looked up in the germline V gene. As for this clone: Its antigen is still unknown. The sample holds no much larger clone one base away, and base qualities are not on file.

This TCR was sampled from a man aged 50 to 60 with acute or convalescent COVID-19. The sequenced sample consisted of peripheral blood. The V gene is TRBV7-2 and the J gene is TRBJ1-1; the D gene is perhaps TRBD1, from 5 matching bases. The CDR3 is CASTGTLSTEAFF. The sequenced DNA: TGTGCCAGCACCGGGACTTTAAGCACTGAAGCTTTCTTT.